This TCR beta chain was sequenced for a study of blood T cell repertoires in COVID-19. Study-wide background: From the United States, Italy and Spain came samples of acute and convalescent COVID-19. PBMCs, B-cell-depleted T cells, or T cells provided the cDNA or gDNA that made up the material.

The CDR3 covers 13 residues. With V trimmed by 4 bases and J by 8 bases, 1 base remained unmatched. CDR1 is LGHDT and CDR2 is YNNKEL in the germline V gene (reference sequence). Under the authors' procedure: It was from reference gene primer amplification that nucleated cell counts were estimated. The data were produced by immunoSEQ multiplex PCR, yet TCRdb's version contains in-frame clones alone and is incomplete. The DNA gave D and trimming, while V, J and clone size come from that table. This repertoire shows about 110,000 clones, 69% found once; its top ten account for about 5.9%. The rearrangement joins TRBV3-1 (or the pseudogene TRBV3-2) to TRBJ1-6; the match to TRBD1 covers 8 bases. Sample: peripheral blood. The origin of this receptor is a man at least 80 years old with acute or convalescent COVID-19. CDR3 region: CASSPDRDSPLHF. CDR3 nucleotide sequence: TGTGCCAGCAGCCCGGACAGGGATTCACCCCTCCACTTT.